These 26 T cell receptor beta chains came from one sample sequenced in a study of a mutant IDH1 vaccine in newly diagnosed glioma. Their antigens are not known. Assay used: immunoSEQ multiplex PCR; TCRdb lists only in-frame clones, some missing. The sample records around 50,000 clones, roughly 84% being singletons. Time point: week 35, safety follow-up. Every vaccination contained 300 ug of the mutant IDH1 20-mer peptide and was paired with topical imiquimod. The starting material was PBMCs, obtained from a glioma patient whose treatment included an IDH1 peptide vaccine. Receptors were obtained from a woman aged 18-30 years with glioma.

The CDR3 DNA follows: TGTGCCAGCAGTTGGCAGGGGGAGGCCTACGAGCAGTACTTC. Protein product: CASSWQGEAYEQYF. This chain uses TRBV27 with TRBJ2-7; weak D call: TRBD1 (7 bases). Germline V gene lookup returns CDR1 MNHEY and CDR2 SMNVEV (reference sequence). Deletions cut 4 bases from V and 2 bases from J, with 12 bases between. This CDR3 spans 14 amino acids.

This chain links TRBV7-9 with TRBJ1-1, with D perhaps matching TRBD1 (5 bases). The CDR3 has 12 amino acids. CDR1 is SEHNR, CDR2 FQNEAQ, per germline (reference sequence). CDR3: CAITLFYGGAFF. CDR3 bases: TGTGCTATTACGCTCTTTTATGGGGGAGCTTTCTTT. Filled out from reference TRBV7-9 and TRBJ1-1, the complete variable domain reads DTGVSQNPRHKITKRGQNVTFRCDPISEHNRLYWYRQTLGQGPEFLTYFQNEAQLEKSRLLSDRFSAERPKGSFSTLEIQRTEQGDSAMYLCAITLFYGGAFFGQGTRLTVV.

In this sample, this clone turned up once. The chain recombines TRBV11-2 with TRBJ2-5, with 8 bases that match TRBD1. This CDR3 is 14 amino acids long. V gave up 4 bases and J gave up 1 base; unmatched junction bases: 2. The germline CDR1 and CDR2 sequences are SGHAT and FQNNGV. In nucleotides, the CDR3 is TGTGCCAGCAGCTCCAGGGGGCCCCAAGAGACCCAGTACTTC. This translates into CASSSRGPQETQYF.

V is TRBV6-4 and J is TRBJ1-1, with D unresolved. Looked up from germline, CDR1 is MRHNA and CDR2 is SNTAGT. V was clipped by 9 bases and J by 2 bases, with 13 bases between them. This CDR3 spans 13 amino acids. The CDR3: CASQESSNTEAFF. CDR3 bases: TGTGCCAGTCAGGAGAGTAGTAACACTGAAGCTTTCTTT.

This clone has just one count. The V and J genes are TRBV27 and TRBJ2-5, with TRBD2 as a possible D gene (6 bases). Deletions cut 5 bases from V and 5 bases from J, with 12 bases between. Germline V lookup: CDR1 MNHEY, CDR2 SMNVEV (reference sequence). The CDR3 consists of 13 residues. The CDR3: CASSTSTWETQYF. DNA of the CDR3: TGTGCCAGCAGTACTAGCACTTGGGAGACCCAGTACTTC.

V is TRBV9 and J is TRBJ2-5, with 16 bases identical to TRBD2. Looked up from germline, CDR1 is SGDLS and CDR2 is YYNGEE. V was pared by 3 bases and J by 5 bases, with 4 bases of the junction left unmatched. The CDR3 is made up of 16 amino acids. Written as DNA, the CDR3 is TGTGCCAGCAGCGCCGGGACTAGCGGGAGGGTCGAGACCCAGTACTTC. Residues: CASSAGTSGRVETQYF.

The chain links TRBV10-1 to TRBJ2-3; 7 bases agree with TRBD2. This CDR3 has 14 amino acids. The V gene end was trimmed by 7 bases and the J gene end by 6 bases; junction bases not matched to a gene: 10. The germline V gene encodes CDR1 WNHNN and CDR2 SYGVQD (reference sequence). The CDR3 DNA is TGCGCCAGCAAAGCGGGACCGGGTGTGGATACGCAGTATTTT. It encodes CASKAGPGVDTQYF.

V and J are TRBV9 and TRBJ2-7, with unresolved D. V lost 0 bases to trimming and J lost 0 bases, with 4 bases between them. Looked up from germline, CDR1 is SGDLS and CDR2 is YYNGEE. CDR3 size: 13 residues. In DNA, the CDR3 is TGTGCCAGCAGCGTAGGCACCTCCTACGAGCAGTACTTC. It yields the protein CASSVGTSYEQYF.

The CDR3 region has the DNA TGTGCCAGCAGTTCGGTATCCTACGAGCAGTACTTC. It translates to CASSSVSYEQYF. The chain couples TRBV6-6 to TRBJ2-7; no definite D call. V was pared by 4 bases and J by 1 base, with 5 bases between. There are 12 residues in the CDR3. Per the germline V gene, CDR1 is MNHNY and CDR2 is SVGAGI (reference sequence).

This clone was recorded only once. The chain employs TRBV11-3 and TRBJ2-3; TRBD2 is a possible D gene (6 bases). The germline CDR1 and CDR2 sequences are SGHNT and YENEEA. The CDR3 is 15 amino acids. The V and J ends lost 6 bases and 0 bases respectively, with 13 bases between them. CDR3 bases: TGTGCCAGCAGTCCTAGACTAGGCAGCACAGATACGCAGTATTTT. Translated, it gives CASSPRLGSTDTQYF.

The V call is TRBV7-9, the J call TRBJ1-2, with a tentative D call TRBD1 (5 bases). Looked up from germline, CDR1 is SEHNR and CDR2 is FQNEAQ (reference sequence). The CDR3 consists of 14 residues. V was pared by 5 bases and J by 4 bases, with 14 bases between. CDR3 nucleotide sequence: TGTGCCAGCAGCCTCGCACAGGACCTCTATGGCTACACCTTC. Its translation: CASSLAQDLYGYTF. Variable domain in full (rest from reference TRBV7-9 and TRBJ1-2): DTGVSQNPRHKITKRGQNVTFRCDPISEHNRLYWYRQTLGQGPEFLTYFQNEAQLEKSRLLSDRFSAERPKGSFSTLEIQRTEQGDSAMYLCASSLAQDLYGYTFGSGTRLTVV.

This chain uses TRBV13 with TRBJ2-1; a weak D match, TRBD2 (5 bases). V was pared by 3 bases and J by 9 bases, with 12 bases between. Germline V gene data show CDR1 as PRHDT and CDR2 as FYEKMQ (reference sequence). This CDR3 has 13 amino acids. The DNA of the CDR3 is TGTGCCAGCAGCTTGGAATCTAGCAGTGAGCAGTTCTTC. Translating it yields CASSLESSSEQFF.

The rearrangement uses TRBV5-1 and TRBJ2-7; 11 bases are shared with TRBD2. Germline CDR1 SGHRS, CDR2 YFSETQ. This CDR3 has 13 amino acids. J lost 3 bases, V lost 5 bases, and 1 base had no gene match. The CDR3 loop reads CASRTSGNYEQYF. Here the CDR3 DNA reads TGCGCCAGCAGGACTAGCGGGAACTACGAGCAGTACTTC.

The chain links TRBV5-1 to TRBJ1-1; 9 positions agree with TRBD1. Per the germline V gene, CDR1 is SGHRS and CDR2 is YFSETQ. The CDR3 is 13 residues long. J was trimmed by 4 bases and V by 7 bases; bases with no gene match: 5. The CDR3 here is CASQQTGGTEAFF. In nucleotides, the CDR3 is TGCGCCAGCCAGCAGACAGGGGGCACTGAAGCTTTCTTT.

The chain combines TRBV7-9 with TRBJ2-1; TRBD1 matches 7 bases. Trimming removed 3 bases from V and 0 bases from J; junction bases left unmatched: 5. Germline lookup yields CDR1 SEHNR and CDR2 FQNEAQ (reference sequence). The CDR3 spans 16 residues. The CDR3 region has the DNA TGTGCCAGCAGCTTTTTCAGGGGGAGCTCCTACAATGAGCAGTTCTTC. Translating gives CASSFFRGSSYNEQFF.

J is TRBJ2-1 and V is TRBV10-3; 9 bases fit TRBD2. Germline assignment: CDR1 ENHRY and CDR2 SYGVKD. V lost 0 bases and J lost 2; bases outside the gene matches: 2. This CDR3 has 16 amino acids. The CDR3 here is CAISESSGRTYNEQFF. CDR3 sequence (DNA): TGTGCCATCAGTGAGTCAAGCGGGAGGACCTACAATGAGCAGTTCTTC.

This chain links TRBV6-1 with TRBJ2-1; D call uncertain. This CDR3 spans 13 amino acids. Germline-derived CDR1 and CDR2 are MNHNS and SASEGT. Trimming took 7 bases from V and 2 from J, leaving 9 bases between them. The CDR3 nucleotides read TGTGCCAGCAAGGTCGGGCCCTACAATGAGCAGTTCTTC. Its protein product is CASKVGPYNEQFF.

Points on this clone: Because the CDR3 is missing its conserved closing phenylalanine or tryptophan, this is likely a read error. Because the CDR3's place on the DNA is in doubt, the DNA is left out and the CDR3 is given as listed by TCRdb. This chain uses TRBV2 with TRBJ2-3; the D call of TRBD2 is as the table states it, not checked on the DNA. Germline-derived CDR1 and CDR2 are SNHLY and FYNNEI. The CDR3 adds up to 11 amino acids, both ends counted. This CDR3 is CASSEGKGLPL.

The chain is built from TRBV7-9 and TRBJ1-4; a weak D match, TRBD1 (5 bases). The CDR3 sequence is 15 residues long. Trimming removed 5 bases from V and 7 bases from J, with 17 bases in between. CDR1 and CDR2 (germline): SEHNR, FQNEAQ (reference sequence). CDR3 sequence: CASSPGGGMGEKLFF. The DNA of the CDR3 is TGTGCCAGCAGCCCCGGGGGAGGAATGGGTGAAAAACTGTTTTTT.

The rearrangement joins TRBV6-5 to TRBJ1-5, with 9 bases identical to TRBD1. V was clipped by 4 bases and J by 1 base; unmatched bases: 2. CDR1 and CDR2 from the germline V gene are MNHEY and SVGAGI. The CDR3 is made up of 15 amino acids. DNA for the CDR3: TGTGCCAGCAGTTTGGACAGGGGAAGCAATCAGCCCCAGCATTTT. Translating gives CASSLDRGSNQPQHF.

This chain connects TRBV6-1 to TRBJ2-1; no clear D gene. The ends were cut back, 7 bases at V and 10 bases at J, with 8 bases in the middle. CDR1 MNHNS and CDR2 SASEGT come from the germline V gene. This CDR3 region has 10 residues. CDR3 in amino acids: CASNVLEQFF. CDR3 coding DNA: TGTGCCAGCAACGTACTAGAGCAGTTCTTC.

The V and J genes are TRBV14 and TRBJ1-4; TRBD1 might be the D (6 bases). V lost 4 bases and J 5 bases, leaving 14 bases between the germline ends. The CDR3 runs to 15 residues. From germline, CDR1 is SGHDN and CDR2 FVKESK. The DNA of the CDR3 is TGTGCCAGCAGCCGCCAGAGGACAGAGAATGAAAAACTGTTTTTT. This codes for CASSRQRTENEKLFF.

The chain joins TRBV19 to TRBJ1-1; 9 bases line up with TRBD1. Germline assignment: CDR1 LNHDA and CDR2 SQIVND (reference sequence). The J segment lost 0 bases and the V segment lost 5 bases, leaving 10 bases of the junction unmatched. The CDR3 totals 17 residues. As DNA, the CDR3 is TGTGCCAGTAGTGCCCGCGGCGGACAGGGGCTGAACACTGAAGCTTTCTTT. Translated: CASSARGGQGLNTEAFF.

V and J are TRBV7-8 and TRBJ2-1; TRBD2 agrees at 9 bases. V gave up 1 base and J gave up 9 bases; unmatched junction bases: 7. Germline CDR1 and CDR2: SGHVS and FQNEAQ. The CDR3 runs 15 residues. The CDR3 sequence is CASSLVAGAGGEQFF. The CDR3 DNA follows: TGTGCCAGCAGCTTAGTAGCGGGAGCTGGCGGTGAGCAGTTCTTC.

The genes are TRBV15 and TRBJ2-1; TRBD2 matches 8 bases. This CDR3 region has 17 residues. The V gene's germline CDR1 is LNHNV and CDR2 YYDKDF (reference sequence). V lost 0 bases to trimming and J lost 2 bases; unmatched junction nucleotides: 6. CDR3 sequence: CATSRDGAGGPYNEQFF. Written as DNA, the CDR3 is TGTGCCACCAGCAGAGATGGGGCGGGGGGCCCCTACAATGAGCAGTTCTTC. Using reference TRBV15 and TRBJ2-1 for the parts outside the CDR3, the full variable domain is DAMVIQNPRYQVTQFGKPVTLSCSQTLNHNVMYWYQQKSSQAPKLLFHYYDKDFNNEADTPDNFQSRRPNTSFCFLDIRSPGLGDTAMYLCATSRDGAGGPYNEQFFGPGTRLTVL.

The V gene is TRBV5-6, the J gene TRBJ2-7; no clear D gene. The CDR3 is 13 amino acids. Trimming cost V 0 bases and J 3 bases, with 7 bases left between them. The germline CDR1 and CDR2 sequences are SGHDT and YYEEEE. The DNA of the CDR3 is TGTGCCAGCAGCTTGGACGTAGACTACGAGCAGTACTTC. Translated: CASSLDVDYEQYF. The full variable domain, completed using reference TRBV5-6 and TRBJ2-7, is DAGVTQSPTHLIKTRGQQVTLRCSPKSGHDTVSWYQQALGQGPQFIFQYYEEEERQRGNFPDRFSGHQFPNYSSELNVNALLLGDSALYLCASSLDVDYEQYFGPGTRLTVT.